The sequence of this TCR beta chain was determined in a study of T cell repertoires in cytomegalovirus infection. Study details: Public TCR beta signature analysis indicated the presence of both CMV infection and matching HLA type. Findings and caveats of the study: HLA-C-restricted CMV-specific TCR beta clonotypes prevailed in the ex vivo response.

Points on this clonotype: Its antigen is not identified.

TCRdb passed the reads through MiXCR, listing each CDR3 protein once. The sample has 250,000 to 300,000 distinct CDR3 sequences; about 26% are singletons. Germline V lookup: CDR1 SGHRS, CDR2 YFSETQ. V gave up 3 bases and J gave up 0 bases, with 9 bases separating them. The CDR3 contains 14 residues. J is TRBJ2-5 and V is TRBV5-1; TRBD1 might be the D (5 bases). The sample was PBMCs. The sequence derives from a human donor in good health (CMV status not recorded). Some clones in this sample may be carry-over from other donors' samples. This CDR3 is CASSYLDNQETQYF. The DNA of the CDR3 is TGCGCCAGCAGCTACTTGGACAACCAAGAGACCCAGTACTTC. Full variable domain (remainder filled in from reference TRBV5-1 and TRBJ2-5): KAGVTQTPRYLIKTRGQQVTLSCSPISGHRSVSWYQQTPGQGLQFLFEYFSETQRNKGNFPGRFSGRQFSNSRSEMNVSTLELGDSALYLCASSYLDNQETQYFGPGTRLLVL.